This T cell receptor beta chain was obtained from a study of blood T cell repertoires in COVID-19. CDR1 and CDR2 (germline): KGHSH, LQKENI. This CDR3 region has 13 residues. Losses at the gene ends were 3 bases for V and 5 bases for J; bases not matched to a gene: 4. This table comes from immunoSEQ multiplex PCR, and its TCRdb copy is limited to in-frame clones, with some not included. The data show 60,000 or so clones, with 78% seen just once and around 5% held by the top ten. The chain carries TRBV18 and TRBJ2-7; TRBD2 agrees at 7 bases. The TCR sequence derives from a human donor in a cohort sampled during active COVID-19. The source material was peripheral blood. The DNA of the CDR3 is TGTGCCAGCTCACCGACTAGCAAGAACGAGCAGTACTTC. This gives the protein CASSPTSKNEQYF.